The 3 T cell receptor beta chains below were found in one sample sequenced in a study of blood T cells in healthy people across ages. It was with a sample-barcoded 5' primer and a J-beta primer mix that a second PCR of roughly 7 to 12 cycles was run. TCRdb re-derived calls from the 5' RACE reads in MiXCR, one entry per CDR3 protein. The sample consists of roughly 700,000 distinct CDR3 sequences, roughly 50% of them appearing once. Sequences were obtained from blood. These receptors all stem from an older woman in good health.

In this sample, this clonotype turned up a few times. This chain's CDR3 is CASSQDRDSFTDTQYF. CDR3 nucleotide sequence: TGCGCCAGCAGCCAGGACCGGGACAGTTTCACAGATACGCAGTATTTT. The chain combines TRBV4-1 with TRBJ2-3; TRBD1 matches at 7 bases. CDR1 is MGHRA, CDR2 YSYEKL, per germline. The CDR3 consists of 16 residues. Unmatched junction bases numbered 8, after V lost 3 bases and J lost 2 bases.

The chain couples TRBV6-2 or TRBV6-3 to TRBJ2-1; perhaps TRBD2 as D (6 bases). This CDR3 contains 19 residues. Trimming stripped 2 bases from V and 4 bases from J, with 24 bases between. CDR1 MNHEY and CDR2 SVGEGT come from the germline V gene. The CDR3 loop is CASSYPAGRNVRPYNEQFF. The CDR3 DNA is TGTGCCAGCAGTTACCCCGCAGGGAGGAACGTCCGACCGTACAATGAGCAGTTCTTC.

At least ten counts were recorded for this clonotype. This chain joins TRBV12-3 or TRBV12-4 and TRBJ1-6, with D uncertain. The CDR3 is 15 residues long. Trimming took off 2 bases at V and 4 bases at J, with 9 bases between the two ends. The CDR3 is CASSLRWQYNSPLHF. The CDR3 DNA reads as TGTGCCAGCAGTTTAAGGTGGCAATATAATTCACCCCTCCACTTT.